The source of this TCR beta chain is a study of cytotoxic CD8 clonotypes in ibrutinib-treated CLL. Study-level information: 25 or so partial and 2 complete responses; at median roughly 68 months, roughly 14 remitted, roughly 12 progressed. The study's findings and limits: Circulating CD8+ T-cell counts were tracked by baseline clonality, which exceeded that of age-matched healthy donors. The study found public clonotypes uncommon, contracting or stable on treatment.

Comment on this clone: Its antigen is unidentified.

Approximately 2.2 micrograms of genomic DNA came from cryopreserved PBMCs for TCR beta libraries. Germline V CDR1 and CDR2: DFQATT, SNEGSKA (reference sequence). Trimming pared 0 bases from V and 2 bases from J, leaving 1 base between. The CDR3 is 11 amino acids. This table comes from immunoSEQ multiplex PCR, and its TCRdb copy is limited to in-frame clones, with some not included. This sample has some 200,000 clones, with more than 65% found just once. The chain joins TRBV20-1 to TRBJ1-1; D unresolved. This specimen consisted of PBMCs, obtained after 12 months of ibrutinib treatment. The receptor was derived from a human donor with chronic lymphocytic leukemia. For the CDR3, the DNA is TGCAGTGCTAGAGATAACACTGAAGCTTTCTTT. Protein: CSARDNTEAFF.